These T cell receptor beta chains were read from a single sample in a study of cytomegalovirus exposure and HLA in healthy donors. This table comes from immunoSEQ multiplex PCR, and its TCRdb copy is limited to in-frame clones, with some not included. The sample includes 130,000 to 150,000 clones, 80% to 90% of them seen just once. Sequenced sample: PBMCs. The origin of the receptors is a man in his late teens or twenties in good health and CMV-seropositive. CDR3s include the opening cysteine and the closing phenylalanine or tryptophan. The order of the fields is V gene, D gene, clone size, J gene, CDR3 DNA, CDR3 protein. D genes are given only for firm matches. Size is stated for part of the rows, as once, few or many counts, or as a class when the clone is expanded.

TRBV19,NA,few,TRBJ1-1,TGTGCCAGTAGTATGACACGGAACACTGAAGCTTTCTTT,CASSMTRNTEAFF
TRBV5-1,NA,NA,TRBJ2-3,TGCGCCAGCAGCTTGGTGGCGGGGAAGACTAGCACAGATACGCAGTATTTT,CASSLVAGKTSTDTQYF
TRBV30,TRBD1,NA,TRBJ2-7,TGTGCCTGGAGCTACAGGGGACAGCAGTACTTC,CAWSYRGQQYF
TRBV4-2,TRBD2,NA,TRBJ2-3,TGTGCCAGCAGCCAAGGACTAGCGGAGCCAGCAGATACGCAGTATTTT,CASSQGLAEPADTQYF
TRBV27,TRBD1,NA,TRBJ2-1,TGTGCCAGCAGCGCTGGGACAGGGGGGGGCAATGAGCAGTTCTTC,CASSAGTGGGNEQFF
TRBV15,TRBD1,NA,TRBJ2-1,TGTGCCACCAGCAGAGAAGGGGACAGCCTGGTGGAGTTCTTC,CATSREGDSLVEFF
TRBV5-1,TRBD1,NA,TRBJ2-7,TGCGCCAGCAGCGTCTGGACAGGGGTGCTCTACGAGCAGTACTTC,CASSVWTGVLYEQYF
TRBV6-5,NA,NA,TRBJ1-5,TGTGCCAGCAGTTACTCACAGGATAGCAATCAGCCCCAGCATTTT,CASSYSQDSNQPQHF
TRBV5-3,TRBD2,NA,TRBJ2-3,TGTGCCCCTGCGGGGGGCGTCCAGCCGGATACGCAGTATTTT,CAPAGGVQPDTQYF
TRBV28,TRBD1,NA,TRBJ1-4,TGTGCCAGCAGACCTAATACCGGGACAGGGGATGAAAAACTGTTTTTT,CASRPNTGTGDEKLFF
TRBV2,TRBD2,NA,TRBJ2-3,TGTGCCAGCAGTGATCTGGCGGGGGACACAGATACGCAGTATTTT,CASSDLAGDTDTQYF
TRBV11-3,NA,once,TRBJ2-1,TGTGCCAGCAGCTTAAGTACAGGGCGGATAAATGAGCAGTTCTTC,CASSLSTGRINEQFF
TRBV30,NA,once,TRBJ2-1,TGTGCCTGGAGTAGGTCGACAGCCTACAATGAGCAGTTCTTC,CAWSRSTAYNEQFF
TRBV14,NA,NA,TRBJ1-1,TGTGCCAGCAGCCAAGATATCAGGGTCCCTCCCCCTGAAGCTTTCTTT,CASSQDIRVPPPEAFF
TRBV7-3,NA,NA,TRBJ2-1,TGTGCCAGCAGCACCAGGGGACACATATCCAATGAGCAGTTCTTC,CASSTRGHISNEQFF
TRBV4-1,TRBD1,NA,TRBJ1-2,TGCGCCAGCAGCATGGGACAGGGGGAATTCTACGGCTACACCTTC,CASSMGQGEFYGYTF
TRBV20-1,NA,NA,TRBJ2-7,TGCAGTACGCAGGGTGCCTACGAGCAGTACTTC,CSTQGAYEQYF
TRBV6-5,NA,NA,TRBJ2-5,TGTGCCAGCAGTTACGCCAACCCGAGGGAGACCCAGTACTTC,CASSYANPRETQYF
TRBV9,TRBD1,NA,TRBJ2-7,TGTGCCAGCAGCGAGACAGGGGCTCCCAACGAGCAGTACTTC,CASSETGAPNEQYF
TRBV13,NA,NA,TRBJ1-2,TGTGCCAGCAGCCCCCCGGCGGGCGTTCTATCCTACACCTTC,CASSPPAGVLSYTF
TRBV30,NA,NA,TRBJ2-1,TGTGCCTGGAGCGGGTCTGGCAATGAGCAGTTCTTC,CAWSGSGNEQFF
TRBV5-1,TRBD1,NA,TRBJ1-3,TGCGCCAGCAGCTTGGGGAGGACAGGGGGAAACACCATATATTTT,CASSLGRTGGNTIYF
TRBV7-9,NA,NA,TRBJ1-1,TGTGCCAGCAGCTTAAGAGGAACTGAAGCTTTCTTT,CASSLRGTEAFF
TRBV6-5,NA,NA,TRBJ2-7,TGTGCCAGCAGTCCCGGGACATACTCCTACGAGCAGTACTTC,CASSPGTYSYEQYF
TRBV9,TRBD1,NA,TRBJ2-2,TGTGCCAGCAGCGGTGGACAGGGAACCGGGGAGCTGTTTTTT,CASSGGQGTGELFF
TRBV5-1,TRBD2,NA,TRBJ2-1,TGCGCCAGCAGCTCAAGGGGTACTAGCGGTCCCGAGCAGTTCTTC,CASSSRGTSGPEQFF
TRBV25-1,TRBD1,NA,TRBJ1-2,TGTGCCAGCAATAGGGACAGCAACTATGGCTACACCTTC,CASNRDSNYGYTF
TRBV5-6,NA,NA,TRBJ1-6,TGTGCCAGCAGCCCCTTGGGGGGGGATTGGGGTAATTCACCCCTCCACTTT,CASSPLGGDWGNSPLHF
TRBV5-4,NA,NA,TRBJ1-1,TGTGCCAGCAGCAACGGACTGGGGGGTGGCACTGAAGCTTTCTTT,CASSNGLGGGTEAFF
TRBV28,TRBD1,NA,TRBJ1-5,TGTGCCAGCAGTCTCCCCTCAGGGGGCTCACGGCCCCAGCATTTT,CASSLPSGGSRPQHF
TRBV2,NA,NA,TRBJ1-2,TGTGCCAGCAGTAAACCACGGGCAGGGCCCAAGGGCTACACCTTC,CASSKPRAGPKGYTF
TRBV14,NA,NA,TRBJ2-2,TGTGCCAGCAGCCCAGGGGCCTTCGGGGAGCTGTTTTTT,CASSPGAFGELFF
TRBV11-2,NA,once,TRBJ2-7,TGTGCCAGCAGCCCCACGCCTTACGGGGCCTACGAGCAGTACTTC,CASSPTPYGAYEQYF
TRBV6-1,NA,NA,TRBJ1-3,TGTGCCAGCGGTTTTGGGAGTGTCACATATTTT,CASGFGSVTYF
TRBV27,NA,NA,TRBJ2-7,TGTGCCAGCAGTTTATCCAAGCCGGAGTTAGCCTACGAGCAGTACTTC,CASSLSKPELAYEQYF
TRBV28,NA,NA,TRBJ1-1,TGTGCCAGCAGTCGGGAGGGGAGAACTGAAGCTTTCTTT,CASSREGRTEAFF
TRBV7-9,NA,few,TRBJ2-2,TGTGCCAGCAGCTATATAGCGAACACCGGGGAGCTGTTTTTT,CASSYIANTGELFF
TRBV6-5,TRBD1,NA,TRBJ1-6,TGTGCCAGCAGAGCCGGGACAGGGGGTTCACCCCTCCACTTT,CASRAGTGGSPLHF
TRBV5-4,TRBD2,NA,TRBJ2-1,TGTGCCAGCAGCTTGGTTGGACTAGCGGGATATGAGCAGTTCTTC,CASSLVGLAGYEQFF
TRBV5-1,NA,NA,TRBJ1-1,TGCGCCAGCAGCCCAGACTTGGGGACACTGAACACTGAAGCTTTCTTT,CASSPDLGTLNTEAFF
TRBV6-5,NA,once,TRBJ2-2,TGTGCCAGCAGTTACAGAGGAGGGGAGCTGTTTTTT,CASSYRGGELFF
TRBV9,NA,NA,TRBJ1-6,TGTGCCAGCAGCGTAGGAGGTACAGGCTATAATTCACCCCTCCACTTT,CASSVGGTGYNSPLHF
TRBV7-8,TRBD1,NA,TRBJ1-2,TGTGCCAGCAGTGAACAGGGGATCTATGGCTACACCTTC,CASSEQGIYGYTF
TRBV12-5,NA,NA,TRBJ1-5,TGTGCTAGTGGTTTGGGGTCGGTTGGTCAGCCCCAGCATTTT,CASGLGSVGQPQHF
TRBV7-7,TRBD1,NA,TRBJ2-1,TGTGCCAGCAGCATCGGACAGGCCAATGAGCAGTTCTTC,CASSIGQANEQFF
TRBV6-1,TRBD1,NA,TRBJ1-1,TGTGCCAGCAGTGGGCGTTCGACAGGGTCGGGGACTGAAGCTTTCTTT,CASSGRSTGSGTEAFF
TRBV19,NA,NA,TRBJ1-2,TGTGCCAGTAGTAGCCAGGGCTATGGCTACACCTTC,CASSSQGYGYTF
TRBV5-1,TRBD1,NA,TRBJ1-6,TGCGCCAGCAGCCCGGGCGGGACAGGGGTTCCCCTTCTCCACTTT,CASSPGGTGVPLLHF
TRBV7-6,TRBD1,NA,TRBJ1-4,TGTGCCAGCAGCAGAGGGACAGGGGTGGGTGAAAAACTGTTTTTT,CASSRGTGVGEKLFF
TRBV5-8,TRBD1,NA,TRBJ1-6,TGTGCCAGCAGCTTGGAGGGACAGGGTCCAGCACCCCTCCACTTT,CASSLEGQGPAPLHF
TRBV4-1,NA,few,TRBJ2-7,TGCGCCAGCAGCCTAGATATAACCTACGAGCAGTACTTC,CASSLDITYEQYF
TRBV28,TRBD1,NA,TRBJ1-3,TGTGCCAGCAGTTTGGGACAGTCAAGAAACACCATATATTTT,CASSLGQSRNTIYF
TRBV7-2,NA,NA,TRBJ1-5,TGTGCCAGCAGCTTGGGAGTCAATCAGCCCCAGCATTTT,CASSLGVNQPQHF